The clone carrying this T cell receptor beta chain was counted once. As yet, its antigen is unknown. Stated treatment: some 20 received Ad26.COV2.S at low or high dose, single or two shots; 5 received placebo; per-sample allocation not given. Day 63 after the first vaccine or placebo injection was the time point for sampling. Adults aged 18-55 years in Boston included the donor. The sample is drawn from a study of Ad26.COV2.S vaccination and SARS-CoV-2 variants. Study details: It was the COV1001 Ad26.COV2.S trial arm that included the donor.

The CDR3 loop spans 14 amino acids. Germline V gives CDR1 MNHEY, CDR2 SVGAGI. With 0 bases removed from V and 6 bases from J, the gap between germline ends came to 10 bases. Study conclusions and caveats: Post-vaccination breadth of spike-specific CD8+ and CD4+ T cell responses was reportedly substantial. It was vaccine recipients, not placebo recipients, who had the higher spike-specific TCR breadth.

The repertoire was sequenced with immunoSEQ multiplex PCR; TCRdb's copy has only in-frame clones and lacks some. The repertoire holds roughly 350,000 clones, around 89% seen once, with 5% in the top ten. This TCR derives from a person between 18 and 65 years old who received the Ad26.COV2.S COVID-19 vaccine or a placebo. This sample comprised peripheral blood, obtained in a trial of Ad26.COV2.S vaccine versus placebo. The chain combines TRBV6-5 with TRBJ2-3; D call uncertain. The CDR3 is CASSYSSLGDTQYF. The CDR3 region has the DNA TGTGCCAGCAGTTACTCGAGTCTGGGGGATACGCAGTATTTT.